The rows below give T cell receptor beta chains drawn from one sample of a study of T cell repertoires in cytomegalovirus infection. TCRdb reprocessed the reads with MiXCR, giving one entry per CDR3 protein. The table has fewer than 200,000 distinct CDR3 sequences, approximately 20% seen once. The sequencing sample was made of PBMCs. The receptors derive from a human donor in good health (CMV status not recorded). Some clones in this sample may be carry-over from other donors' samples. The CDR3 runs from the conserved cysteine through the conserved F or W.

J	V	length	CDR3
TRBJ1-1	TRBV14	14	CASSRGTTRSEAFF
TRBJ1-2	TRBV14	12	CASGTVVGGYTF
TRBJ2-7	TRBV4-1	14	CASSQEGQGLEQYF
TRBJ1-6	TRBV12-5	14	CASAMGQGISPLHF
TRBJ1-5	TRBV19	17	CASSSGQTQRRLKPQHF
TRBJ1-1	TRBV19	13	CASKGPGSSEAFF
TRBJ2-1	TRBV6-1	14	CATNRGGGYNEQFF
TRBJ2-6	TRBV5-1	16	CASSARVVSGANVLTF
TRBJ1-1	TRBV20-1	14	CSAPSRQGLDEAFF
TRBJ1-2	TRBV28	16	CASSFPGQGARYGYTF
TRBJ1-1	TRBV19	16	CASSVCGRRGRGEAFF
TRBJ1-4	TRBV4-2	14	CASSQDLGGEKLFF
TRBJ2-3	TRBV12-3/TRBV12-4	18	CASRSGTSGGLSTDTQYF
TRBJ2-2	TRBV7-9	14	CASSLERVTGELFF
TRBJ2-1	TRBV5-1	15	CASSLASREGNEQFF
TRBJ2-3	TRBV19	16	CASSIDNRKHTDTQYF
TRBJ2-3	TRBV20-1	12	CSGQLGTDTQYF
TRBJ2-3	TRBV28	12	CSAGGPTDTQYF
TRBJ2-3	TRBV7-6	17	CASSLESAGRVPDTQYF
TRBJ2-2	TRBV30	13	CARQGVSTGELFF
TRBJ2-1	TRBV5-1	17	CASSPGLAPNPYNEQFF
TRBJ1-2	TRBV12-3/TRBV12-4	13	CASSLRGVYGYTF
TRBJ1-1	TRBV6-5	12	CASSYGGRKAFF
TRBJ2-3	TRBV7-2	14	CASSRMPRPDTQYF
TRBJ2-5	TRBV30	13	CAWSVLAGETQYF
TRBJ2-7	TRBV6-5	13	CASRVTNSYEQYF
TRBJ1-4	TRBV5-1	14	CASSFTGGNEKLFF
TRBJ2-5	TRBV7-9	15	CASSLPGPARETQYF
TRBJ1-2	TRBV19	16	CASSIDRVDRIYGYTF
TRBJ1-5	TRBV7-2	15	CASSFWDSQNQPQHF
TRBJ2-1	TRBV12-3/TRBV12-4	14	CASSYRGTDNEQFF
TRBJ1-2	TRBV12-3/TRBV12-4	15	CASSLFARVGYGYTF
TRBJ2-5	TRBV12-3/TRBV12-4	13	CASSLGGWETQYF
TRBJ2-7	TRBV7-8	18	CASSSRTGAAGGAAEQYF
TRBJ1-6	TRBV27	18	CASSLSGQMSSYNSPLHF
TRBJ2-2	TRBV7-2	18	CASSLARGGRTNTGELFF
TRBJ2-1	TRBV7-3	11	CASSPGREQFF
TRBJ2-7	TRBV7-8	14	CASSFGLAGDEQYF
TRBJ1-1	TRBV7-2	14	CASSKGSMAYEAFF
TRBJ2-3	TRBV12-3/TRBV12-4	14	CASSLGDHTDTQYF
TRBJ1-1	TRBV3-1	14	CASSQVIPNTEAFF
TRBJ2-5	TRBV19	13	CASSTGGAQTQYF
TRBJ2-2	TRBV13	15	CASSRTGSNTGELFF